This TCR beta chain comes out of a study of tumor and adjacent non-tumor tissue in lung cancer. Three rounds of nested PCR, following a modified ARM-PCR protocol, produced the TCRbeta library. TCRdb independently ran MiXCR on the multiplex PCR reads; one entry per CDR3 protein. The sample carries roughly 75,000 distinct CDR3 sequences, 65% to 75% recorded once. This sample's RNA came from whole unsorted tissue. The normal lung tissue was taken more than 3 cm from the tumor edge. The table lists this clonotype with many counts. V dropped 2 bases and J dropped 4; count of bases not matched to a gene: 12. CDR3 length: 18 amino acids. The germline CDR1 and CDR2 sequences are MNHEY and SVGEGT.

The specimen was distant non-tumor lung tissue. This clonotype was obtained from a woman in her forties or fifties with non-small cell lung cancer. V gene TRBV6-2 or TRBV6-3 combines with J gene TRBJ2-5; 11 positions match TRBD2. CDR3 in DNA: TGTGCCAGCAGTTACCCAGAGGGACTAGCGGACCCTGCAGAGACCCAGTACTTC. This encodes CASSYPEGLADPAETQYF.